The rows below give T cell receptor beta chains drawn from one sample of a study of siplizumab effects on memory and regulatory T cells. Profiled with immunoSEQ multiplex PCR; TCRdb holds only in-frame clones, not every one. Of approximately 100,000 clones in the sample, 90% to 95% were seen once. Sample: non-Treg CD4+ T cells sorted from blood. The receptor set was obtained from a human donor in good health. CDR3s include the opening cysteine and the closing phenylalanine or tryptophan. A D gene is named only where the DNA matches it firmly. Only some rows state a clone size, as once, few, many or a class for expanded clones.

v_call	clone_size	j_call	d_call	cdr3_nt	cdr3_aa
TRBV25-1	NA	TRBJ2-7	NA	TGTGCCAGCAGTGGGGACCGGAGGCTCTACGAGCAGTACTTC	CASSGDRRLYEQYF
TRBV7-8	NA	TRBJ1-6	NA	TGTGCCAGCAGCTTAGCAGGAGGGACCTATAATTCACCCCTCCACTTT	CASSLAGGTYNSPLHF
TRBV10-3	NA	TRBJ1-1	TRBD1	TGTGCCATCAGTGGTATCCAGGGGGGTGACACTGAAGCTTTCTTT	CAISGIQGGDTEAFF
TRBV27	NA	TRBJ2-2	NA	TGTGCCAGCAGTTTCCCCCGCAGCCATTTCGACACCGGGGAGCTGTTTTTT	CASSFPRSHFDTGELFF
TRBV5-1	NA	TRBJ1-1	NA	TGCGCCAGCAGGCCGGGTCTCTCGGCGAACACTGAAGCTTTCTTT	CASRPGLSANTEAFF
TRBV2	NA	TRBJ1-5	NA	TGTGCCAGCGGGACACAGGAGGTACAGCCCCAGCATTTT	CASGTQEVQPQHF
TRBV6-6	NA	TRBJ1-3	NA	TGTGCCAGCACCCGAGGACTGAACTCTGGAAACACCATATATTTT	CASTRGLNSGNTIYF
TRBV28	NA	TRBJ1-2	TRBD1	TGTGCCAGCAAAAGGGACAGGGTCTATGGCTACACCTTC	CASKRDRVYGYTF
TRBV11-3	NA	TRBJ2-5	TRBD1	TGTGCCAGCAGCTTAGTGACCCCTCTGGACAGGGACCAAGAGACCCAGTACTTC	CASSLVTPLDRDQETQYF
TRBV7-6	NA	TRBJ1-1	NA	TGTGCCAGCAGCTTAGTAGGTGTTAACACTGAAGCTTTCTTT	CASSLVGVNTEAFF
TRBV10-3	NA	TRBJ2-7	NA	TGTGCCACCGAGGAGACCGGGACATCGACCTACGAGCAGTACTTC	CATEETGTSTYEQYF
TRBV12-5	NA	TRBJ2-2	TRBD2	TGTGCTAGTGGTTTGAAGCCGACTAGCCACACCGGGGAGCTGTTTTTT	CASGLKPTSHTGELFF
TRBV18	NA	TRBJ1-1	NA	TGTGCCAGCTCACCCGGGGCCAACACTGAAGCTTTCTTT	CASSPGANTEAFF
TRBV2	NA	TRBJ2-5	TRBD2	TGTGCCAGCGGGGGCGCGGGGGGGCTGATCGCCCAGTACTTC	CASGGAGGLIAQYF
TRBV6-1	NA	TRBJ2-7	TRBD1	TGTGCCAGCAGTGGGGGGACAGGGAGCTACGAGCAGTACTTC	CASSGGTGSYEQYF
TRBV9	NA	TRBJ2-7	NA	TGTGCCAGCAGCGCAGGCTCGGGGACCTCCTACGAGCAGTACTTC	CASSAGSGTSYEQYF
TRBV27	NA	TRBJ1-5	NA	TGTGCCAGCCGGTTCCAGCCAAATCAGCCCCAGCATTTT	CASRFQPNQPQHF
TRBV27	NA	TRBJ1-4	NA	TGTGCCAGCAGGAATAGCGGGATTCGGGATGAAAAACTGTTTTTT	CASRNSGIRDEKLFF
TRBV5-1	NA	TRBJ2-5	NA	TGCGCCAGCAGCTCGGGACAATTTCCGGAGACCCAGTACTTC	CASSSGQFPETQYF
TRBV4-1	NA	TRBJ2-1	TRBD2	TGCGCCAGCAGCCAAGAGGGACTAGCGGAATACAATGAGCAGTTCTTC	CASSQEGLAEYNEQFF
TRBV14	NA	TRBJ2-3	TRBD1	TGTGCCAGCAGTTACGGACAGGGGGCGATAGATACGCAGTATTTT	CASSYGQGAIDTQYF
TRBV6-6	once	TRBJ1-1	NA	TGTGCCAGCAGTTACTCGAGTTCCTTGAACACTGAAGCTTTCTTT	CASSYSSSLNTEAFF
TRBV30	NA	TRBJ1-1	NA	TGTGCCTGGAGGACACATTTGAACACTGAAGCTTTCTTT	CAWRTHLNTEAFF
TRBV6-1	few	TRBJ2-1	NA	TGTGCCAGCAGAGGCTACAATGAGCAGTTCTTC	CASRGYNEQFF
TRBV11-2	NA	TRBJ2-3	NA	TGTGCCAGCAGCCGTTTGGGCCTAGTTCGAGATACGCAGTATTTT	CASSRLGLVRDTQYF
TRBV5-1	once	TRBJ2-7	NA	TGCGCCAGCAGCTTTGCCCGCAGCGAGCAGTACTTC	CASSFARSEQYF
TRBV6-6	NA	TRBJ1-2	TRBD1	TGTGCCAGCAGTTACTCGGGACAGGGGGTTGGAGGCTACACCTTC	CASSYSGQGVGGYTF
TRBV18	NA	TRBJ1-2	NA	TGTGCCAGCCTCAACGGGGCGAGAGGCTACACCTTC	CASLNGARGYTF
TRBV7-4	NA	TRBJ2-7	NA	TGTGCCAGCAGACCAATTAGCTGCGAGCAGTACTTC	CASRPISCEQYF
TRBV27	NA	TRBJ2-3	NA	TGTGCCAGCAGTCGCCCGGGGGTAGCGATTGATACGCAGTATTTT	CASSRPGVAIDTQYF
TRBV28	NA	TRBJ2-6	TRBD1	TGTGCCAGCAGAAGAGGACACCGGGACAGGGGTCCCGGGGCCAACGTCCTGACTTTC	CASRRGHRDRGPGANVLTF
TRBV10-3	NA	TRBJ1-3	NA	TGTGCCATCGGAGCGGAGTACACCATATATTTT	CAIGAEYTIYF
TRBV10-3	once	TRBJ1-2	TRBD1	TGTGCCATCAGTGAGCTAGGACAGGGGTATTGCACCTTC	CAISELGQGYCTF
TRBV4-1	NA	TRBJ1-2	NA	TGCGCCAGCAGCCAAGATTTGGGTTTGGGCTACACCTTC	CASSQDLGLGYTF
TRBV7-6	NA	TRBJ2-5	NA	TGTGCCAGCAGCTTACCCCAAGAGACCCAGTACTTC	CASSLPQETQYF
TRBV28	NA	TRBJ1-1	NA	TGTGCCAGCATTGGGGCAGGGAGCGCTGAAGCTTTCTTT	CASIGAGSAEAFF
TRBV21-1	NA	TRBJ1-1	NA	TGTGCCAGCAGCAAAGAAGCAGGGGGCGGTGTCACTGAAGCTTTCTTT	CASSKEAGGGVTEAFF
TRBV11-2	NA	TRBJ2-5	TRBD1	TGTGCCAGCAGCCCCCACCAGGGGGCGAGGGAGACCCAGTACTTC	CASSPHQGARETQYF
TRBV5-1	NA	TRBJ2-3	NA	TGCGCCAGCAGCTTTGGCAGGGCCGACACAGATACGCAGTATTTT	CASSFGRADTDTQYF
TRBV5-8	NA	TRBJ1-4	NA	TGTGCCAGCAGCTTGGTGTTTTCGGGGGCTGCAACTAATGAAAAACTGTTTTTT	CASSLVFSGAATNEKLFF
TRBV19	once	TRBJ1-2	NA	TGTGCCAGTAGTCCAACCTGGGACACCCCCTATGGCTACACCTTC	CASSPTWDTPYGYTF
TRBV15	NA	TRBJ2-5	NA	TGTGCCACCAGCAGATCCCCGGGACAAGCGGAGACCCAGTACTTC	CATSRSPGQAETQYF
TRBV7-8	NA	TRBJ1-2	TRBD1	TGTGCCAGCACACCCGGGACAGGCACCTATGGCTACACCTTC	CASTPGTGTYGYTF
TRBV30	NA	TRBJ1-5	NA	TGTGCCTGGAGTCAATGGGGGCAGAGCAATCAGCCCCAGCATTTT	CAWSQWGQSNQPQHF
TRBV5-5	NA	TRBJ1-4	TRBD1	TGTGCCAGCAGCCTACAGGGGTACGATGAAAAACTGTTTTTT	CASSLQGYDEKLFF
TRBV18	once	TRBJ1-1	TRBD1	TGTGCCAGCTCACCTCTGGGACAGGGGGAGGATGAAGCTTTCTTT	CASSPLGQGEDEAFF
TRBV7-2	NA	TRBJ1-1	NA	TGTGCCAGCAGCCCGACCGGGTCTCTGGGGCCCCTTTTT	CASSPTGSLGPLF
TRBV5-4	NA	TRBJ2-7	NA	TGTGCCAGCAGCCAAGACAGCTACGAGCAGTACTTC	CASSQDSYEQYF
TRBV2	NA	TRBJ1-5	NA	TGTGCCAGCAGTGACCAGGGAGGTCAGCCCCAGCATTTT	CASSDQGGQPQHF
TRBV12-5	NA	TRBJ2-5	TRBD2	TGTGCTAGTGGCCACAGGACTAGCGGGGAAGAGACCCAGTACTTC	CASGHRTSGEETQYF
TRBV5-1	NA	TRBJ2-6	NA	TGCGCCAGCAGCGGCGGGGCGAGCTCTGGGGCCAACGTCCTGACTTTC	CASSGGASSGANVLTF
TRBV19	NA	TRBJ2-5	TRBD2	TGTGCCACCCGGACTAGCGGGGGGAGAGAGACCCAGTACTTC	CATRTSGGRETQYF
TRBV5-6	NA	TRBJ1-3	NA	TGTGCCAGCAGCAACGGTTGGGGGACCACTGGAAACACCATATATTTT	CASSNGWGTTGNTIYF
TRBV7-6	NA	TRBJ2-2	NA	TGTGCCAGCAGTCGCACATGGACCGCGAACACCGGGGAGCTGTTTTTT	CASSRTWTANTGELFF
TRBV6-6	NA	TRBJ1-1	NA	TGTGCCAGCAGTTACTCGGGGGGAGATACTGAAGCTTTCTTT	CASSYSGGDTEAFF